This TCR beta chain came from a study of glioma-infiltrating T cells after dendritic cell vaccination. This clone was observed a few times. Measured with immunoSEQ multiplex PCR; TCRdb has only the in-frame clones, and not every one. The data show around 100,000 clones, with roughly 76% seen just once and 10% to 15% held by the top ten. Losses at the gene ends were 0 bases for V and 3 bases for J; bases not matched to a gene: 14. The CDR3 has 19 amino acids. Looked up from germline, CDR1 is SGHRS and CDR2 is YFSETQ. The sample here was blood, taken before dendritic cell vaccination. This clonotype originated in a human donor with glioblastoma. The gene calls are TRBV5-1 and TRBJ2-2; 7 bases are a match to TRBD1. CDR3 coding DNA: TGCGCCAGCAGCTTGGAGGGGGCGGTAGCCGGGACAGACACCGGGGAGCTGTTTTTT. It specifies CASSLEGAVAGTDTGELFF.